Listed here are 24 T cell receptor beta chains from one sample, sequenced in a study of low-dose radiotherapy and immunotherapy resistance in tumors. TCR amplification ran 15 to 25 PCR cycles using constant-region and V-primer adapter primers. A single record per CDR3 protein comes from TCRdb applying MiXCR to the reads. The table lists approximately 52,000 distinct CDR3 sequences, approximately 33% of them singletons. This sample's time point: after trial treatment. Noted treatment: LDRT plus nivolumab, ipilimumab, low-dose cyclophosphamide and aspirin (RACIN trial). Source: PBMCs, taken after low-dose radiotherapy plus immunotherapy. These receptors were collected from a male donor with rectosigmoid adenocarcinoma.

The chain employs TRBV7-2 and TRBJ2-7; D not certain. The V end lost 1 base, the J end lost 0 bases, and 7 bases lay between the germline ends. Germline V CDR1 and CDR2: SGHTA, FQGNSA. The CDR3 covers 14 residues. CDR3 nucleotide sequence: TGTGCCAGCAGCTTAGACGGATTCTCCTACGAGCAGTACTTC. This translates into CASSLDGFSYEQYF.

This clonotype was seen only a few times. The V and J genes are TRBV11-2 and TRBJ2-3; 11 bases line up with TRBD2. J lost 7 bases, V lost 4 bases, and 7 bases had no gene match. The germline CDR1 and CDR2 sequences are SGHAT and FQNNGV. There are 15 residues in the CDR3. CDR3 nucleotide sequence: TGTGCCAGCAGCTCGTCTAGCGGGGGGCTAAATACGCAGTATTTT. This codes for CASSSSSGGLNTQYF.

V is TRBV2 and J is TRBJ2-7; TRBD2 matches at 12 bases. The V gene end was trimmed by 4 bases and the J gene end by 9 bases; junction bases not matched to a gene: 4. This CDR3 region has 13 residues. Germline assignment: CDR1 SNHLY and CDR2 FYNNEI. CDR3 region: CASSGSTSGGQYF. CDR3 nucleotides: TGTGCCAGCAGTGGCTCGACTAGCGGGGGGCAGTACTTC.

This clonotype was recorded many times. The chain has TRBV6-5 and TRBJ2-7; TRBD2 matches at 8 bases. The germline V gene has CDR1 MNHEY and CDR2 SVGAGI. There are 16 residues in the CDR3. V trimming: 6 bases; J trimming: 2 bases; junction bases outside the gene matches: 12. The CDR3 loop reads CASRTFGGGKAYEQYF. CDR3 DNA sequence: TGTGCCAGCAGGACTTTCGGGGGGGGCAAAGCCTACGAGCAGTACTTC.

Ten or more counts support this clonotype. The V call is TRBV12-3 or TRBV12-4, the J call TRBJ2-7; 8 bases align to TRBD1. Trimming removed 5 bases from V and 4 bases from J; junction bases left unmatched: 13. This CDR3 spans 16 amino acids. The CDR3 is CASSNPGQALSYEQYF. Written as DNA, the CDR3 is TGTGCCAGCAGTAACCCGGGACAGGCTCTATCTTACGAGCAGTACTTC.

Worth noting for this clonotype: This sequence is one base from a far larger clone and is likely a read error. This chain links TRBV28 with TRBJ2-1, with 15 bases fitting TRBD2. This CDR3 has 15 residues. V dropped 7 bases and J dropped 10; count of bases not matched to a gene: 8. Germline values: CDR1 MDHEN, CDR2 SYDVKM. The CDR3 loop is CASIRTSGGAHEQFF. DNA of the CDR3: TGTGCCAGCATCAGGACTAGCGGGGGGGCTCACGAGCAGTTCTTC.

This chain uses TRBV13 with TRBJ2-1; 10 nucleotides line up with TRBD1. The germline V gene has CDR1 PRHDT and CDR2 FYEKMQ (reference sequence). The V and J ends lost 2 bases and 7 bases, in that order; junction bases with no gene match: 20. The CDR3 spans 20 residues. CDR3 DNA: TGTGCCAGCAGCTTAATGGGGCGGGACAGGGGCCGCCCGAGAGGTAATGAGCAGTTCTTC. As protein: CASSLMGRDRGRPRGNEQFF.

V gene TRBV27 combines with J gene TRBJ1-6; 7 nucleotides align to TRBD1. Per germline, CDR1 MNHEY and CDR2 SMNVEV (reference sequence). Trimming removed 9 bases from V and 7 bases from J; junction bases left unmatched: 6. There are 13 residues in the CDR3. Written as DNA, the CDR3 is TGTGCCAGTAGACAGGGTTGGAATTCACCCCTCCACTTT. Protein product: CASRQGWNSPLHF.

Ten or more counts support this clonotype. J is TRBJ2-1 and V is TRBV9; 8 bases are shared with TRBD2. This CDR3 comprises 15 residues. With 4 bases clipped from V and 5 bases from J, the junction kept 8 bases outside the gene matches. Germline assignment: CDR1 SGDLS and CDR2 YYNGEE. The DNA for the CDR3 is TGTGCCAGCAGCCCCGGGGGGGGGGCGAACAATGAGCAGTTCTTC. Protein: CASSPGGGANNEQFF.

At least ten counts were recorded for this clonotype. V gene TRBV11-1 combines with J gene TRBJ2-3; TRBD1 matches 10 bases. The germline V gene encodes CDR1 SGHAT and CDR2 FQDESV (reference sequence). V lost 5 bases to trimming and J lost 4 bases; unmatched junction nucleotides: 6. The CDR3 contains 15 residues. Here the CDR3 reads CASSRSGTGADTQYF. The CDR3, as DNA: TGTGCCAGCAGCCGATCCGGGACAGGGGCAGATACGCAGTATTTT.

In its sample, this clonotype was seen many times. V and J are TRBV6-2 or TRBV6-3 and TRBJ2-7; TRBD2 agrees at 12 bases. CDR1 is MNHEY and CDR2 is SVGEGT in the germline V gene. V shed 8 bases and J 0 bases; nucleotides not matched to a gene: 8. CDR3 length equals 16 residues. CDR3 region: CASCLTSGGSSYEQYF. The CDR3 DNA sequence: TGTGCCAGCTGCCTCACTAGCGGGGGGAGCTCCTACGAGCAGTACTTC.

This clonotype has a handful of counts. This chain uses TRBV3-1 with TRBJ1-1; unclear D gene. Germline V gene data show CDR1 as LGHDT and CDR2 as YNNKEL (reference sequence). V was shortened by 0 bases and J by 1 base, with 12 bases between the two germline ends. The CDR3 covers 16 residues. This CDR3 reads CASSQDAGQENTEAFF. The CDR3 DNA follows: TGTGCCAGCAGCCAAGATGCGGGCCAGGAGAACACTGAAGCTTTCTTT.

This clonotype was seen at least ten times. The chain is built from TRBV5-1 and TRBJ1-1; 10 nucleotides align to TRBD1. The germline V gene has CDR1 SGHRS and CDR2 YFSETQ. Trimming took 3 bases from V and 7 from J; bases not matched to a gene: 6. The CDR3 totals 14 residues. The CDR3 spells CASSSDRGPIEAFF. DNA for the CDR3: TGCGCCAGCAGCTCTGACAGGGGGCCTATTGAAGCTTTCTTT.

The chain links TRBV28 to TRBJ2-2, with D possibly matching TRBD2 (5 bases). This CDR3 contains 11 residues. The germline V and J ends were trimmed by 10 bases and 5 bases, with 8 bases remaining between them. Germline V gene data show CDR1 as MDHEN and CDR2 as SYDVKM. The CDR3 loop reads CATGETGELFF. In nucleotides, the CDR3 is TGTGCCACCGGGGAGACCGGGGAGCTGTTTTTT. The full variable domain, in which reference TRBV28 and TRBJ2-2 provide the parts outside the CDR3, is DVKVTQSSRYLVKRTGEKVFLECVQDMDHENMFWYRQDPGLGLRLIYFSYDVKMKEKGDIPEGYSVSREKKERFSLILESASTNQTSMYLCATGETGELFFGEGSRLTVL.

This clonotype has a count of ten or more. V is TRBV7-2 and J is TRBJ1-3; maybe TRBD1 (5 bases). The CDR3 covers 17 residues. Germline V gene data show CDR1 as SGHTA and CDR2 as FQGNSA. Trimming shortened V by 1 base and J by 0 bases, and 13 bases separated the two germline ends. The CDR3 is CASSLVVVGVSGNTIYF. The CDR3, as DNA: TGTGCCAGCAGCTTAGTCGTCGTGGGGGTCTCTGGAAACACCATATATTTT.

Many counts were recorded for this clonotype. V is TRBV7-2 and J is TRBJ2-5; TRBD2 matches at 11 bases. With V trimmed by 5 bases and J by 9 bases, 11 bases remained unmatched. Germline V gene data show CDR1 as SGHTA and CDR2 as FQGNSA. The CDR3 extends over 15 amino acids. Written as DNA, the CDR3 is TGTGCCAGCAGCCGTAGCGGGAGGGTGGAGGGGTCCCAGTACTTC. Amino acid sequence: CASSRSGRVEGSQYF.

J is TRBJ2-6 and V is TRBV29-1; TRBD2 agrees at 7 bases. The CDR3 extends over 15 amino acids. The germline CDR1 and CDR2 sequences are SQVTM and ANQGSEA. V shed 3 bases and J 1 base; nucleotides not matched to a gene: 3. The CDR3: CSVDTGGSGANVLTF. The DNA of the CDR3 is TGCAGCGTTGATACGGGGGGATCTGGGGCCAACGTCCTGACTTTC. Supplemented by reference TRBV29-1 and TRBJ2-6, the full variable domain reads SAVISQKPSRDICQRGTSLTIQCQVDSQVTMMFWYRQQPGQSLTLIATANQGSEATYESGFVIDKFPISRPNLTFSTLTVSNMSPEDSSIYLCSVDTGGSGANVLTFGAGSRLTVL.

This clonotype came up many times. The CDR3 DNA sequence: TGTGCCAGTACTACGGACGGACTGAATGAAAAACTGTTTTTT. Its translation is CASTTDGLNEKLFF. The rearrangement uses TRBV19 and TRBJ1-4; no reliable D call. CDR3 length: 14 residues. From germline, CDR1 is LNHDA and CDR2 SQIVND (reference sequence). Trimming pared 7 bases from V and 5 bases from J, leaving 14 bases between.

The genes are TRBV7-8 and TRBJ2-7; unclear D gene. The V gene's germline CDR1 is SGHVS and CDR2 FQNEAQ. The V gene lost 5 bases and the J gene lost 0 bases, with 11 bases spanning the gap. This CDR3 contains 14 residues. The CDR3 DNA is TGTGCCAGCAGCAGCAAGGGATTCTCCTACGAGCAGTACTTC. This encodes CASSSKGFSYEQYF.

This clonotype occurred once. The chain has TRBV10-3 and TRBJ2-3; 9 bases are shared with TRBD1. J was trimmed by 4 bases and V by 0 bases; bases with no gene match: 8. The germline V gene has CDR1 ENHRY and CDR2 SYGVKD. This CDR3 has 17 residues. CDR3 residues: CAISESRGQGYADTQYF. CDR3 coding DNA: TGTGCCATCAGTGAGTCTCGGGGACAGGGTTATGCAGATACGCAGTATTTT.

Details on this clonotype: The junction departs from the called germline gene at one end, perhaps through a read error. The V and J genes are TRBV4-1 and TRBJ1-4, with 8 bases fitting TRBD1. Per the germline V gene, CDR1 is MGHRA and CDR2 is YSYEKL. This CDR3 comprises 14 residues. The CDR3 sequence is CASSHRTGFEKLFF. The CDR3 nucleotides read TGTGCCAGCAGCCATAGGACAGGGTTTGAAAAACTGTTTTTT.

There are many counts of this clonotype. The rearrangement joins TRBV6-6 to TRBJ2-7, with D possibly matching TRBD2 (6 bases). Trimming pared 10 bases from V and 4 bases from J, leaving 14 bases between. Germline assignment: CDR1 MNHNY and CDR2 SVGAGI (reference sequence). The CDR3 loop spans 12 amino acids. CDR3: CATDEGTYEQYF. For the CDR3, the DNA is TGTGCCACGGATGAGGGGACTTACGAGCAGTACTTC.

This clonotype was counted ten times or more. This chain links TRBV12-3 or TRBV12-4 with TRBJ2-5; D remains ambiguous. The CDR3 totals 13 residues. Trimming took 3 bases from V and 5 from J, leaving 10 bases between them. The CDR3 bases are TGTGCCAGCAGTTTGGTGACGATGGAGACCCAGTACTTC. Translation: CASSLVTMETQYF.

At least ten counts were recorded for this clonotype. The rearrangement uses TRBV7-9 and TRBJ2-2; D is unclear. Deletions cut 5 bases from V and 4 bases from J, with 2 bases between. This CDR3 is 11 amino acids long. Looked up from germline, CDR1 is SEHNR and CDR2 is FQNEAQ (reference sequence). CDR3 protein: CASSATGELFF. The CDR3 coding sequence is TGTGCCAGCAGCGCCACCGGGGAGCTGTTTTTT.